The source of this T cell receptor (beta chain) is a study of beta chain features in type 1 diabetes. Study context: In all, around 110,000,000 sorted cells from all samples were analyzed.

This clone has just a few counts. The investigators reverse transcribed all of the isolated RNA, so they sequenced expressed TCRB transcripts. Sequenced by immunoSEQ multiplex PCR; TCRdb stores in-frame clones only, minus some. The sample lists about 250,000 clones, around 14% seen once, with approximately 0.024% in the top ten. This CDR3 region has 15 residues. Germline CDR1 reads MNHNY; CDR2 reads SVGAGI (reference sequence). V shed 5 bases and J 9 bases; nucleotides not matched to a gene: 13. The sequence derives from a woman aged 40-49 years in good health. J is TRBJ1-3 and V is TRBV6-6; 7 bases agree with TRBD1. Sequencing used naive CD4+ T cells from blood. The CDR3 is CASSPEGARFGTIYF. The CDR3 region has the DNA TGTGCCAGCAGTCCCGAGGGGGCCCGCTTTGGCACCATATATTTT.